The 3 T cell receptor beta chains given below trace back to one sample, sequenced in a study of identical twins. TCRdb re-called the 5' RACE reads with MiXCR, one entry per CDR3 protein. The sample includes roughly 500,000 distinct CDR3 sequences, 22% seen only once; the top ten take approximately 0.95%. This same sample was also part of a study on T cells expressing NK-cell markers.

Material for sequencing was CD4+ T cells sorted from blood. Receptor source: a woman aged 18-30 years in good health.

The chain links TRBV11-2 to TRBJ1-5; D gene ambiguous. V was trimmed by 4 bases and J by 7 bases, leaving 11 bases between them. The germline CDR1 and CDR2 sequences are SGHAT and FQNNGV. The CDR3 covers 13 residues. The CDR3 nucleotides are TGTGCCAGCAGCTCAGGAGCGGAACAGCCCCAGCATTTT. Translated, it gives CASSSGAEQPQHF.

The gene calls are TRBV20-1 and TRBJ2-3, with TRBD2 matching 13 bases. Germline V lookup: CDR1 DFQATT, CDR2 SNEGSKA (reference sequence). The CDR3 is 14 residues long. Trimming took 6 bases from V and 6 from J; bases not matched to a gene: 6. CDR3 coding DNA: TGCAGTGCCGGACTAGCGGGAGTCCTGGATACGCAGTATTTT. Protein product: CSAGLAGVLDTQYF.

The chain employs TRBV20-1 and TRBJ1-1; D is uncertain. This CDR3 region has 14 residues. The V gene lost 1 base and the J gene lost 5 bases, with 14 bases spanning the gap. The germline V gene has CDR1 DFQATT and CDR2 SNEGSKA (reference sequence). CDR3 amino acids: CSARVARIGTEAFF. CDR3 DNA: TGCAGTGCTAGAGTAGCTCGGATAGGGACTGAAGCTTTCTTT.